The entry below describes one TCR beta chain. The data belong to a study of cytomegalovirus exposure and HLA in healthy donors. Germline V gives CDR1 MDHEN, CDR2 SYDVKM. The CDR3 runs to 15 residues. Trimming pared 5 bases from V and 10 bases from J, leaving 18 bases between. The PCR had 60 Vbeta and 13 Jbeta primers. Produced via immunoSEQ multiplex PCR; TCRdb's table is partial and in-frame only. The sample consists of 150,000 to 200,000 clones, roughly 77% of them appearing once. Sequences were obtained from PBMCs. This rearrangement joins TRBV28 to TRBJ1-6, with D perhaps TRBD1 (5 bases). This receptor was obtained from a woman aged 35 to 49 in good health and CMV-seropositive. The CDR3, as DNA: TGTGCCAGCAGTCCTGGCGGGGGGTCAGGGTCACCCCTCCACTTT. It is translated as CASSPGGGSGSPLHF.